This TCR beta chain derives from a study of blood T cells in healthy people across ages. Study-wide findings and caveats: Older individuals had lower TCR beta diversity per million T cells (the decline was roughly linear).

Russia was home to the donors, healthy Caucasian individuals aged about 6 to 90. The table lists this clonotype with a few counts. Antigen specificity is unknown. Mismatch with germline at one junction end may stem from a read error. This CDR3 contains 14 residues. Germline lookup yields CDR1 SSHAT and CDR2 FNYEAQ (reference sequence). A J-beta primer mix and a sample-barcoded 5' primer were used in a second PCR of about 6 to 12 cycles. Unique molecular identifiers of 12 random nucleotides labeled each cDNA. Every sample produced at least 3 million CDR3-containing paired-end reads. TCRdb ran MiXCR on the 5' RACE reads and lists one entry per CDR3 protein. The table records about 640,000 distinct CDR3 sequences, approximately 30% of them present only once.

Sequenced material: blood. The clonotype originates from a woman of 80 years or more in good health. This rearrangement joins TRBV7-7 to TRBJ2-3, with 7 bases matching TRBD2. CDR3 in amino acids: CASSLYPAGDTQYF. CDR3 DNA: TGTGCTAGCAGCTTATATCCAGCGGGGGATACGCAGTATTTT.